This TCR beta chain emerged from a study of T cell repertoires in cytomegalovirus infection. Study context: Public TCR beta signatures provided an indication of both CMV infection and a matching HLA type. Whole-study results and caveats: In two of eight donors, the top clonotype was HLA-C-restricted CMV-specific. Carriers of CMV and the relevant HLA type were discriminated by public TCR beta frequency.

Per germline, CDR1 SGHTA and CDR2 FQGTGA. Trimming at V came to 1 base and at J to 3 bases, leaving 3 bases not matched to a gene. The CDR3 sequence is 15 residues long. At least ten counts were recorded for this clonotype. What it recognizes is unknown. TCRdb processed the reads anew with MiXCR; each CDR3 protein has one entry. The repertoire consists of around 630,000 distinct CDR3 sequences, with roughly a quarter occurring once and the leading ten covering roughly 8%. The source of this sequence is a human donor in good health (CMV status not recorded). Some clones in this sample may be carry-over from other donors' samples. V is TRBV7-3 and J is TRBJ1-1; 9 bases agree with TRBD1. Sequencing was done on a sample of CD8+ T cells from PBMCs. The CDR3 protein is CASSLRTGADTEAFF. Written as DNA, the CDR3 is TGTGCCAGCAGCTTAAGGACAGGGGCGGACACTGAAGCTTTCTTT. Full variable domain (outside the CDR3, taken from reference TRBV7-3 and TRBJ1-1): GAGVSQTPSNKVTEKGKYVELRCDPISGHTALYWYRQSLGQGPEFLIYFQGTGAADDSGLPNDRFFAVRPEGSVSTLKIQRTERGDSAVYLCASSLRTGADTEAFFGQGTRLTVV.